This TCR beta chain was sequenced in a study of T cell repertoires in aging, cancer and after chemotherapy. TCR beta rearrangements were amplified from peripheral blood genomic DNA. A mixed TRB-A/B primer pool amplified rearranged TRB by multiplex touch-down PCR. TCRdb ran MiXCR on the multiplex PCR reads and lists one entry per CDR3 protein. The sample shows thousands of distinct CDR3 sequences, roughly two fifths of them seen only once. Material for sequencing was blood. The TCR sequence derives from a human donor in good health.

CDR3 loop: CASSLERTGEGYTF. The CDR3 DNA reads as TGTGCCAGCAGCTTGGAAAGGACAGGGGAAGGCTACACCTTC. The chain is built from TRBV5-5 and TRBJ1-2; 9 bases map to TRBD1. V lost 0 bases, J lost 8 bases, and 5 bases stayed unmatched. Germline CDR1 is SGHKS and CDR2 is YYEKEE (reference sequence). This CDR3 has 14 amino acids.